A single sample is the source of the 21 T cell receptor beta chains below, sequenced in a study of cytomegalovirus exposure and HLA in healthy donors. It was with 60 Vbeta and 13 Jbeta primers that the PCR ran. Libraries were prepared by immunoSEQ multiplex PCR; TCRdb keeps only in-frame clonotypes and omits some of them. This table holds roughly 230,000 clones, nearly 95% found once. Sequenced sample: PBMCs. These TCRs come from a girl aged 2 to 10 in good health and CMV-seronegative.

This chain connects TRBV5-6 to TRBJ1-2; 7 nucleotides line up with TRBD1. This CDR3 contains 16 residues. V gave up 1 base and J gave up 0 bases; unmatched junction bases: 6. The V gene's germline CDR1 is SGHDT and CDR2 YYEEEE. This CDR3 is CASSLLDRPPNYGYTF. CDR3 in DNA: TGTGCCAGCAGCTTGCTGGACAGGCCACCTAACTATGGCTACACCTTC.

The rearrangement links TRBV12-5 to TRBJ1-1, with 7 nucleotides matching TRBD1. The germline gives CDR1 LGHNT, CDR2 FRNRAP. V lost 6 bases to trimming and J lost 8 bases; unmatched junction nucleotides: 6. The CDR3 runs 12 residues. Written as DNA, the CDR3 is TGTGCTAGTGGGAAAGGGGGCGCGGAAGCTTTCTTT. Translating it yields CASGKGGAEAFF.

This chain joins TRBV29-1 and TRBJ2-1; perhaps TRBD2 as D (6 bases). Trimming took 6 bases from V and 10 from J, leaving 13 bases between them. CDR1 and CDR2 from the germline V gene are SQVTM and ANQGSEA. CDR3 size: 11 residues. DNA of the CDR3: TGCAGCGTAGGAGCGGAGGGAGAGCAGTTCTTC. Residues: CSVGAEGEQFF.

This clone occurred a few times. This chain joins TRBV5-1 and TRBJ2-3; 7 nucleotides agree with TRBD1. CDR3 length equals 15 residues. Germline V CDR1 and CDR2: SGHRS, YFSETQ. Germline trimming cut 2 bases from V and 3 bases from J; bases unmatched to any gene: 6. CDR3 residues: CASSFRQGRTDTQYF. The CDR3 DNA sequence: TGCGCCAGCAGCTTCCGACAGGGCAGAACAGATACGCAGTATTTT.

The chain uses TRBV6-1 and TRBJ2-3, with TRBD2 matching 10 bases. There are 16 residues in the CDR3. V lost 2 bases and J lost 4; bases outside the gene matches: 6. The germline gives CDR1 MNHNS, CDR2 SASEGT. CDR3 nucleotides: TGTGCCAGCAGTGAATCCGGGACTAGCGTGGCAGATACGCAGTATTTT. As protein: CASSESGTSVADTQYF.

The rearrangement joins TRBV11-2 to TRBJ2-7, with D possibly being TRBD2 (6 bases). V dropped 2 bases and J dropped 1 base, with 15 bases sitting between them. This CDR3 contains 16 residues. Looked up from germline, CDR1 is SGHAT and CDR2 is FQNNGV. CDR3 in DNA: TGTGCCAGCAGCTTAAGCCCACACCGGGGGTCCTACGAGCAGTACTTC. It encodes CASSLSPHRGSYEQYF.

J is TRBJ2-1 and V is TRBV7-8; TRBD2 might be the D (5 bases). In germline, CDR1 is SGHVS, CDR2 FQNEAQ. V lost 1 base and J 5 bases, leaving 6 bases between the germline ends. This CDR3 has 13 residues. The CDR3: CASSLGLNNEQFF. In DNA, the CDR3 is TGTGCCAGCAGCTTAGGACTAAACAATGAGCAGTTCTTC.

This CDR3 reads CANLDRGDYEQYF. The CDR3 DNA is TGTGCCAACTTGGACAGGGGAGACTACGAGCAGTACTTC. This chain connects TRBV28 to TRBJ2-7, with TRBD1 identical over 9 bases. Germline assignment: CDR1 MDHEN and CDR2 SYDVKM. The V and J ends lost 10 bases and 3 bases, in that order; junction bases with no gene match: 7. The CDR3 length is 13 residues. Full variable domain (outside the CDR3, taken from reference TRBV28 and TRBJ2-7): DVKVTQSSRYLVKRTGEKVFLECVQDMDHENMFWYRQDPGLGLRLIYFSYDVKMKEKGDIPEGYSVSREKKERFSLILESASTNQTSMYLCANLDRGDYEQYFGPGTRLTVT.

V gene TRBV19 combines with J gene TRBJ1-2; TRBD1 aligns across 7 bases. Germline assignment: CDR1 LNHDA and CDR2 SQIVND (reference sequence). V lost 2 bases and J lost 5; bases outside the gene matches: 2. The CDR3 consists of 13 residues. The CDR3 DNA sequence: TGTGCCAGTAGTATAAGGGACAGTTATGGCTACACCTTC. Protein: CASSIRDSYGYTF.

This chain uses TRBV5-1 with TRBJ1-6; a possible D gene is TRBD1 (5 bases). Germline loops: CDR1 SGHRS, CDR2 YFSETQ. V lost 6 bases, J lost 5 bases, and 21 bases lay in between. The CDR3 runs to 17 residues. The chain's CDR3 is CASNFGGSLPNNSPLHF. The CDR3 coding sequence is TGCGCCAGCAACTTCGGGGGGTCCTTACCTAATAATTCACCCCTCCACTTT.

This chain joins TRBV10-3 and TRBJ2-7, with D uncertain. CDR1 and CDR2 from the germline V gene are ENHRY and SYGVKD. There are 15 residues in the CDR3. V lost 2 bases and J 0 bases, leaving 11 bases between the germline ends. CDR3 loop: CAISETTEFSYEQYF. CDR3 nucleotides: TGTGCCATCAGTGAGACCACAGAGTTCTCCTACGAGCAGTACTTC.

The chain links TRBV28 to TRBJ2-5; 9 bases align to TRBD2. CDR3 size: 16 residues. J gave up 4 bases and V 6 bases, and 12 bases lay outside the gene matches. The germline V gene encodes CDR1 MDHEN and CDR2 SYDVKM. CDR3 sequence reads: CASRKAGGRGLETQYF. The CDR3 region has the DNA TGTGCCAGCAGGAAAGCGGGGGGACGTGGTTTAGAGACCCAGTACTTC. Together with reference TRBV28 and TRBJ2-5, the CDR3 gives the full variable domain: DVKVTQSSRYLVKRTGEKVFLECVQDMDHENMFWYRQDPGLGLRLIYFSYDVKMKEKGDIPEGYSVSREKKERFSLILESASTNQTSMYLCASRKAGGRGLETQYFGPGTRLLVL.

This clone has just a few counts. The genes are TRBV5-1 and TRBJ2-1; D is possibly TRBD1 (5 bases). The germline V and J ends were trimmed by 2 bases and 0 bases, with 9 bases remaining between them. The length of the CDR3 is 15 residues. Germline V gene lookup returns CDR1 SGHRS and CDR2 YFSETQ. CDR3 bases: TGCGCCAGCAGCTTAGGGGAAAGCTCCTACAATGAGCAGTTCTTC. Translation: CASSLGESSYNEQFF.

This clone was observed a single time. The chain has TRBV9 and TRBJ1-2; TRBD1 matches at 9 bases. There are 15 residues in the CDR3. After removal of 0 bases from V and 5 bases from J, the junction contained 5 bases not matched to a gene. Germline V gives CDR1 SGDLS, CDR2 YYNGEE. CDR3 region: CASSVAIQGAYGYTF. CDR3 sequence (DNA): TGTGCCAGCAGCGTAGCAATACAGGGGGCTTATGGCTACACCTTC.

With respect to this clone: Distinct nucleotide sequences in the sample also encode this CDR3. The gene calls are TRBV30 and TRBJ1-2; D not resolved. The CDR3 totals 11 residues. Germline lookup yields CDR1 GTSNPN and CDR2 SVGIG (reference sequence). V was cut by 5 bases and J by 8 bases, with 12 bases left in between. CDR3 nucleotides: TGTGCCTGGGGAGGTGGCGGGGGCTACACCTTC. Encoded protein: CAWGGGGGYTF. The full variable domain, completed using reference TRBV30 and TRBJ1-2, is SQTIHQWPATLVQPVGSPLSLECTVEGTSNPNLYWYRQAAGRGLQLLFYSVGIGQISSEVPQNLSASRPQDRQFILSSKKLLLSDSGFYLCAWGGGGGYTFGSGTRLTVV.

The chain recombines TRBV11-2 with TRBJ2-1; D gene unclear. V shed 0 bases and J shed 2 bases, with 8 bases lying between them. The CDR3 is 15 residues long. Looked up from germline, CDR1 is SGHAT and CDR2 is FQNNGV. CDR3 residues: CASSLDYFTYNEQFF. The CDR3 nucleotides read TGTGCCAGCAGCTTAGATTACTTTACCTACAATGAGCAGTTCTTC.

The count of this clone is one. The gene calls are TRBV19 and TRBJ2-5; 9 bases are shared with TRBD1. The CDR3 loop spans 15 amino acids. After removal of 8 bases from V and 5 bases from J, the junction contained 12 bases not matched to a gene. Germline V lookup: CDR1 LNHDA, CDR2 SQIVND (reference sequence). The CDR3 protein is CASGTGLRGWETQYF. CDR3 nucleotide sequence: TGTGCCAGTGGGACAGGGCTCCGCGGGTGGGAGACCCAGTACTTC. Drawing the rest from reference TRBV19 and TRBJ2-5, the complete variable domain is DGGITQSPKYLFRKEGQNVTLSCEQNLNHDAMYWYRQDPGQGLRLIYYSQIVNDFQKGDIAEGYSVSREKKESFPLTVTSAQKNPTAFYLCASGTGLRGWETQYFGPGTRLLVL.

The chain carries TRBV6-1 and TRBJ2-7; D is undetermined. This CDR3 has 13 residues. CDR1 and CDR2 from the germline V gene are MNHNS and SASEGT. Trimming cost V 6 bases and J 2 bases, with 11 bases left between them. The CDR3 loop is CASRVDKAYEQYF. CDR3 bases: TGTGCCAGCAGGGTCGACAAAGCCTACGAGCAGTACTTC.

Concerning this clone itself: Other DNA sequences from this sample encode an identical CDR3 as well. The genes are TRBV7-6 and TRBJ2-7, with 8 bases fitting TRBD1. The CDR3 is 14 residues long. CDR1 SGHVS and CDR2 FNYEAQ come from the germline V gene. V trimming: 1 base; J trimming: 3 bases; junction bases outside the gene matches: 2. As DNA, the CDR3 is TGTGCCAGCAGCTTAGGTGACAGGGGCTACGAGCAGTACTTC. Translating gives CASSLGDRGYEQYF.

This chain uses TRBV9 with TRBJ2-1; 11 nucleotides align to TRBD2. The CDR3 has 17 residues. Trimming removed 0 bases from V and 0 bases from J; junction bases left unmatched: 2. Germline values: CDR1 SGDLS, CDR2 YYNGEE. The CDR3 loop reads CASSVATSGSSYNEQFF. CDR3 coding DNA: TGTGCCAGCAGCGTAGCTACTAGCGGGAGCTCCTACAATGAGCAGTTCTTC. Combining the CDR3 with reference TRBV9 and TRBJ2-1 gives the whole variable domain DSGVTQTPKHLITATGQRVTLRCSPRSGDLSVYWYQQSLDQGLQFLIQYYNGEERAKGNILERFSAQQFPDLHSELNLSSLELGDSALYFCASSVATSGSSYNEQFFGPGTRLTVL.

This clone turned up a few times. The rearrangement links TRBV4-1 to TRBJ1-3; D is perhaps TRBD1 (6 bases). The CDR3 runs 16 residues. The germline V gene encodes CDR1 MGHRA and CDR2 YSYEKL. Trimming removed 4 bases at V and 2 bases at J, with 15 bases between. The CDR3 DNA reads TGCGCCAGCAGCCCCCCTCGGGGGGCGGCTGGAAACACCATATATTTT. It specifies CASSPPRGAAGNTIYF.